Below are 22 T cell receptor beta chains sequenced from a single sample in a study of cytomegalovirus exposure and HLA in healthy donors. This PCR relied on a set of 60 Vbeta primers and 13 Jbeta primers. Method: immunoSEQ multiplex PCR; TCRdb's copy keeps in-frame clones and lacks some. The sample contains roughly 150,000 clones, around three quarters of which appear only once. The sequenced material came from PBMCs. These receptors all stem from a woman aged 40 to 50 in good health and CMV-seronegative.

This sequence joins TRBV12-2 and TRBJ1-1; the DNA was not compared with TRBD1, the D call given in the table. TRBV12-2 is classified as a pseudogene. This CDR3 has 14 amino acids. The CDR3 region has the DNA TGTGCAAGCAACTACGACAGGTTGAACACTGAAGCTTTCTTT. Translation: CASNYDRLNTEAFF.

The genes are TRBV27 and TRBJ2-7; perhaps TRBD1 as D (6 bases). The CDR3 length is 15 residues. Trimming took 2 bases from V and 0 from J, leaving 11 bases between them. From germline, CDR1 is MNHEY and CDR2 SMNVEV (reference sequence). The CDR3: CASSLAGQSSYEQYF. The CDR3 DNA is TGTGCCAGCAGTTTAGCTGGACAGAGCTCCTACGAGCAGTACTTC.

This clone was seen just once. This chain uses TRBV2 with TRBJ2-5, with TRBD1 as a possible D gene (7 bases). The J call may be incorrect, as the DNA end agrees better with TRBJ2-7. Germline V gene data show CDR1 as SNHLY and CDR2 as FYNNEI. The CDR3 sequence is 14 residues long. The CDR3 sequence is CASSEEEGAGEQYF. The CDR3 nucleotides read TGTGCCAGCAGTGAAGAGGAGGGGGCTGGCGAGCAGTACTTC.

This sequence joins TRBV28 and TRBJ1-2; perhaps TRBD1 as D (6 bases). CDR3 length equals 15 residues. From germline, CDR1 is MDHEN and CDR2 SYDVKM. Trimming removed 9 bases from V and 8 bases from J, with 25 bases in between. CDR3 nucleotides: TGTGCCAGTCGTTTATTCTCCCGGGGACACGGGGGCTACACCTTC. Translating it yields CASRLFSRGHGGYTF.

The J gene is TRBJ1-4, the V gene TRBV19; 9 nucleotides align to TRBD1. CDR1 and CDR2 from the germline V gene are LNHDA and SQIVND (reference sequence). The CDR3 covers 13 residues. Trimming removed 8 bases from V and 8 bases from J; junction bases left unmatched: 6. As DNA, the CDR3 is TGTGCCAGTTCCGGGACAGGGAGAGAAAAACTGTTTTTT. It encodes CASSGTGREKLFF. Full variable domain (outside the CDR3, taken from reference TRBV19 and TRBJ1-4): DGGITQSPKYLFRKEGQNVTLSCEQNLNHDAMYWYRQDPGQGLRLIYYSQIVNDFQKGDIAEGYSVSREKKESFPLTVTSAQKNPTAFYLCASSGTGREKLFFGSGTQLSVL.

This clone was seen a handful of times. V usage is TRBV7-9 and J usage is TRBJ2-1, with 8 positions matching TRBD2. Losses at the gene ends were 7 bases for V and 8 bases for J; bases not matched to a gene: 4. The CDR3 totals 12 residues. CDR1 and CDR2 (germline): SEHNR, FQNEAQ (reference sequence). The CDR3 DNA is TGTGCCAGCACCTCCGGGGGGGATGAGCAGTTCTTC. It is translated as CASTSGGDEQFF.

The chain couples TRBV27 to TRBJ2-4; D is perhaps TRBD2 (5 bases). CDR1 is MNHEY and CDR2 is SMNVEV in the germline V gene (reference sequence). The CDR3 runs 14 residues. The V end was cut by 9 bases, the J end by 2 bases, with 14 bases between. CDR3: CARGLTLTKNIQYF. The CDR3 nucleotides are TGTGCCAGAGGACTGACTCTTACCAAAAACATTCAGTACTTC.

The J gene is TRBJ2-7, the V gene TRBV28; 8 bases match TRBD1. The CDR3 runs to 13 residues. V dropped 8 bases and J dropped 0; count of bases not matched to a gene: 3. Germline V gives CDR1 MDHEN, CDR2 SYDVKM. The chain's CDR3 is CASGQGISYEQYF. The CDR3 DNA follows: TGTGCCAGCGGACAGGGAATCTCCTACGAGCAGTACTTC.

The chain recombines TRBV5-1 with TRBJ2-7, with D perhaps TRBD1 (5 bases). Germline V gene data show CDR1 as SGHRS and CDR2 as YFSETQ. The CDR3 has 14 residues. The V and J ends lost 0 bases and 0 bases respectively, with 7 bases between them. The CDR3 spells CASSLGGRSYEQYF. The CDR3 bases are TGCGCCAGCAGCTTGGGGGGCCGCTCCTACGAGCAGTACTTC.

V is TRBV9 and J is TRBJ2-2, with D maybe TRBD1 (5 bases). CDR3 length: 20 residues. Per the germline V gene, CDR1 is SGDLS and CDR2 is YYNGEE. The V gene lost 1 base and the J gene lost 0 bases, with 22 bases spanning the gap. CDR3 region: CASSVPQGNGRTPNTGELFF. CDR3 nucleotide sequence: TGTGCCAGCAGCGTACCGCAGGGTAATGGTCGGACGCCGAACACCGGGGAGCTGTTTTTT.

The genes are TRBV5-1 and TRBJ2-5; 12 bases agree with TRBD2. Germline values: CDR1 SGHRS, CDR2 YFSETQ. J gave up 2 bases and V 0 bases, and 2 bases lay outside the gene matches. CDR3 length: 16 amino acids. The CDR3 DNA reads TGCGCCAGCAGCTTGGCTAGCGGGAGGGTACAAGAGACCCAGTACTTC. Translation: CASSLASGRVQETQYF.

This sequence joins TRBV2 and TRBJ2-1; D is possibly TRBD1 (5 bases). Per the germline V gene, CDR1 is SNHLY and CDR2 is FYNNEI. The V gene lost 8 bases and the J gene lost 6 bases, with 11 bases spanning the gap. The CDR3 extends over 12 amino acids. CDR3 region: CASEAGRNEQFF. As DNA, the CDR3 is TGTGCCAGCGAAGCAGGGCGCAATGAGCAGTTCTTC.

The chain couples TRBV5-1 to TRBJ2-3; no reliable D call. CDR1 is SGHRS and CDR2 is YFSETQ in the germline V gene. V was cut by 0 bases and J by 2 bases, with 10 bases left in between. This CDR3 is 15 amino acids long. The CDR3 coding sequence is TGCGCCAGCAGCTTGGCCTTAGCTTTCACAGATACGCAGTATTTT. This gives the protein CASSLALAFTDTQYF.

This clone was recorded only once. The CDR3: CASSVGTFSSYNEQFF. The CDR3 bases are TGTGCCAGCAGTGTCGGGACTTTTAGCTCCTACAATGAGCAGTTCTTC. The rearrangement joins TRBV2 to TRBJ2-1; perhaps TRBD2 as D (6 bases). Germline loops: CDR1 SNHLY, CDR2 FYNNEI. Deletions cut 4 bases from V and 0 bases from J, with 13 bases between. The CDR3 runs 16 residues.

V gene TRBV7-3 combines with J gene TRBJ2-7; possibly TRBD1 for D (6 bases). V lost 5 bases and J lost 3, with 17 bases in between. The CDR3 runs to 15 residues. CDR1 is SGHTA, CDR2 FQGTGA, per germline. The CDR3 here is CASSEAGASLYEQYF. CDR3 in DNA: TGTGCCAGCAGCGAAGCAGGGGCGTCCCTCTACGAGCAGTACTTC.

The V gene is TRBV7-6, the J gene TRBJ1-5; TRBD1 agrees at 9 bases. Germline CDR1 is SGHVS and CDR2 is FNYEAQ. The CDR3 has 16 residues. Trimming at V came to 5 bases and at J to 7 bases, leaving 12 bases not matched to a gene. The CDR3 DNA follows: TGTGCCAGCAGCCCTTTGCCGGGACAGGGAGAACAGCCCCAGCATTTT. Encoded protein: CASSPLPGQGEQPQHF.

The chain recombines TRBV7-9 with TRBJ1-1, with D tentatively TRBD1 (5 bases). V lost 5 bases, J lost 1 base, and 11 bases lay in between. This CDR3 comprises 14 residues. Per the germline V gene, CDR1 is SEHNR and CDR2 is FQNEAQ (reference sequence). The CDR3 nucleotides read TGTGCCAGCAGCCGGGGGTCGGAGAACACTGAAGCTTTCTTT. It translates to CASSRGSENTEAFF.

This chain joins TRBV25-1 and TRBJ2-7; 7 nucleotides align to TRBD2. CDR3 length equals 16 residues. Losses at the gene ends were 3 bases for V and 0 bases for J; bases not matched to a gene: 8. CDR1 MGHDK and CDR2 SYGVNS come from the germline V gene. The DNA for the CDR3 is TGTGCCAGCAGTGAGTATAGGGAGGGAGACTCCTACGAGCAGTACTTC. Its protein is CASSEYREGDSYEQYF.

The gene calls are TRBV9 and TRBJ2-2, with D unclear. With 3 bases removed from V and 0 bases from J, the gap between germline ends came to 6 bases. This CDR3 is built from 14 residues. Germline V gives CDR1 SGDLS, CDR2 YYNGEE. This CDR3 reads CASSDSANTGELFF. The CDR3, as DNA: TGTGCCAGCAGCGATAGTGCGAACACCGGGGAGCTGTTTTTT. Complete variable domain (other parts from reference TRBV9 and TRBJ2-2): DSGVTQTPKHLITATGQRVTLRCSPRSGDLSVYWYQQSLDQGLQFLIQYYNGEERAKGNILERFSAQQFPDLHSELNLSSLELGDSALYFCASSDSANTGELFFGEGSRLTVL.

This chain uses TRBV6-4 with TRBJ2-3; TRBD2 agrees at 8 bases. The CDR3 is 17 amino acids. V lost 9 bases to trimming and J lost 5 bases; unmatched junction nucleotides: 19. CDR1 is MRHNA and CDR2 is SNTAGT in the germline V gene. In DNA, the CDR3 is TGTGCCAGAACCCCAAGGGATCCCGGGAGGGCGGTAGATACGCAGTATTTT. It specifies CARTPRDPGRAVDTQYF.

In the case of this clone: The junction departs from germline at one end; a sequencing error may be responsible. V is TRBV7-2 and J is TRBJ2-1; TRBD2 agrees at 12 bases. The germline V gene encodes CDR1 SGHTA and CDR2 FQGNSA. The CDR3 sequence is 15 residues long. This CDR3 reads CASSLAGGGGNEQFF. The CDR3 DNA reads TGTGCCAGCAGCCTAGCGGGAGGGGGAGGGAATGAGCAGTTCTTC.

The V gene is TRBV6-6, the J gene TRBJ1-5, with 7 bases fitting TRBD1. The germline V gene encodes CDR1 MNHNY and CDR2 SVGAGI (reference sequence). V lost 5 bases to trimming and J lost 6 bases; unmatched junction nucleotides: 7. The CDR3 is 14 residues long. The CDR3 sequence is CASSHGQEGQPQHF. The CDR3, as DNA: TGTGCCAGCAGTCATGGACAGGAGGGTCAGCCCCAGCATTTT.